A selection of T cell receptor beta chains follows, all from one sample in a study of Graves' ophthalmopathy and Graves' hyperthyroidism. A single record per CDR3 protein comes from TCRdb applying MiXCR to the multiplex PCR reads. This table has about 740,000 distinct CDR3 sequences, 40% appearing once. Specimen: peripheral blood. The receptors derive from an adult man with Graves' ophthalmopathy. CDR3s include the opening cysteine and the closing phenylalanine or tryptophan. D genes are given only for firm matches. Size tells how often a clone was seen (once, few, many) or the class of an expanded clone, and some rows leave it out.

size | J | V | D | DNA | CDR3
NA | TRBJ1-5 | TRBV12-3/TRBV12-4 | TRBD1 | TGTGCCAGCAGATGGGACAGGGGTGGCAATCAGCCCCAGCATTTT | CASRWDRGGNQPQHF
few | TRBJ2-7 | TRBV28 | NA | TGTGCCAGTACTAGTGACTCCTTCACCTACGAGCAGTACTTC | CASTSDSFTYEQYF
NA | TRBJ1-5 | TRBV5-4 | TRBD1 | TGTGCCAGCATCGCGCCCGAATGGACAGGGTGGTTCAGTCAGCCCCAGCATTTT | CASIAPEWTGWFSQPQHF
few | TRBJ2-6 | TRBV9 | TRBD1 | TGTGCCAGCAGCATGACAGGGTCTGGGGCCAACGTCCTGACTTTC | CASSMTGSGANVLTF
few | TRBJ1-5 | TRBV10-3 | TRBD1 | TGTGCCAGCAGTGGGACAGGGCAAAATCAGCCCCAGCATTTT | CASSGTGQNQPQHF
many | TRBJ1-6 | TRBV10-3 | TRBD1 | TGTGCCATCAGGGAACAGGGGACTATGAATTCACCCCTCCACTTT | CAIREQGTMNSPLHF
many | TRBJ1-3 | TRBV10-3 | TRBD1 | TGTGCCATCAGTGGCCAGGGGGACGGAAACACCATATATTTT | CAISGQGDGNTIYF
NA | TRBJ1-3 | TRBV29-1 | NA | TGCAGCGTTGAGAATGGGGACCTTAACACCATATATTTT | CSVENGDLNTIYF
few | TRBJ1-1 | TRBV10-3 | NA | TGTGCCAGCAGTTACTCAGGAATGACAGGGAACACTGAAGCTTTCTTT | CASSYSGMTGNTEAFF
NA | TRBJ1-2 | TRBV7-9 | NA | TGTGCCAGCAGCTTAGGGGATTGGGACTATGGCTACACCTTC | CASSLGDWDYGYTF
NA | TRBJ2-6 | TRBV10-2 | TRBD1 | TGCGCCAGCATCCCACAGGGGTCTGGGGCCAACGTCCTGACTTTC | CASIPQGSGANVLTF
many | TRBJ1-4 | TRBV7-2 | TRBD1 | TGTGCCAGCAGCGCGGGACAGCGAGGCGAAAAACTGTTTTTT | CASSAGQRGEKLFF
NA | TRBJ2-6 | TRBV10-3 | NA | TGTGCCATCAGGGGGGAGGGGGCCAACGTCCTGACTTTC | CAIRGEGANVLTF
many | TRBJ2-7 | TRBV15 | NA | TGTGCCACCAGCAGGGACCGCAGTAGCTCCTACGAGCAGTACTTC | CATSRDRSSSYEQYF
NA | TRBJ2-7 | TRBV2 | NA | TGTGCCAGCAGTGCTAGCAGGGGTACCTCCTACGAGCAGTACTTC | CASSASRGTSYEQYF
NA | TRBJ2-7 | TRBV6-2/TRBV6-3 | NA | TGTGCCAGCAGTCGTCCAGGGACCGAGCAGTACTTC | CASSRPGTEQYF
many | TRBJ2-2 | TRBV10-3 | TRBD2 | TGTGCCATCACAAGCGGGGGAGACACCGGGGAGCTGTTTTTT | CAITSGGDTGELFF
NA | TRBJ1-1 | TRBV12-3/TRBV12-4 | NA | TGTGCCAGCAGTTCGGACAAGGATATCCCTGAAGCTTTCTTT | CASSSDKDIPEAFF
few | TRBJ2-2 | TRBV25-1 | NA | TGTGCCAGCAGCTTGGACCCCGGGGGCGGGGAGCTGTTTTTT | CASSLDPGGGELFF
few | TRBJ1-1 | TRBV20-1 | TRBD1 | TGCAGTGCTAGAGATGGAATAACAGGGGGCCGAAACACTGAAGCTTTCTTT | CSARDGITGGRNTEAFF
NA | TRBJ2-3 | TRBV24-1 | NA | TGTGCCACCAGTGATTTGGCGCTTCCAGATACGCAGTATTTT | CATSDLALPDTQYF
NA | TRBJ1-2 | TRBV25-1 | NA | TGTGCCAGCAGTTTTCGGTTTTGGAAAACAGGTTACTCAGCTAACTATGGCTACACCTTC | CASSFRFWKTGYSANYGYTF
NA | TRBJ2-7 | TRBV20-1 | TRBD1 | TGCAGTGCTTTGAACAGGGGTAACGAGCAGTACTTC | CSALNRGNEQYF
NA | TRBJ2-5 | TRBV7-9 | TRBD2 | TGTGCCAGCAGTCAAATAGCGGGAGCGGAGACCCAGTACTTC | CASSQIAGAETQYF
NA | TRBJ1-4 | TRBV7-9 | TRBD1 | TGTGCCAGCAGCCCGGACAGGAGAAATGAAAAACTGCTTTTT | CASSPDRRNEKLLF
once | TRBJ2-5 | TRBV2 | TRBD2 | TGTGCCAGCAGCCGACTCGTCGGCGGGGGGGATGAAGAGACCCAGTACTTC | CASSRLVGGGDEETQYF
NA | TRBJ1-2 | TRBV25-1 | TRBD1 | TGTGCCAGCAGCCACCCGGGACAGGGGCTTCGGGGCTACACCTTC | CASSHPGQGLRGYTF
NA | TRBJ1-1 | TRBV20-1 | TRBD1 | TGCAGTGCTAGGGAGAGGACAGGGGGCGTTTCGAGTACTGAAGCTTTCTTT | CSARERTGGVSSTEAFF
many | TRBJ1-4 | TRBV2 | NA | TGTGCCAGCAGTGACAAAGGGAAGGGGGGAGGAAAACTGTTTTTT | CASSDKGKGGGKLFF
NA | TRBJ1-2 | TRBV29-1 | TRBD1 | TGCAGCGTTGGCGGACAGGAGACCTATGGCTACACCTTC | CSVGGQETYGYTF
NA | TRBJ2-5 | TRBV25-1 | NA | TGTGCCAGCAGTTACGGGAGCCCTGTTAGGGAGACCCAGTACTTC | CASSYGSPVRETQYF
NA | TRBJ1-2 | TRBV10-3 | TRBD1 | TGTGCCATCTCGGGACAGGCCACTGCCTATGGCTACACCTTC | CAISGQATAYGYTF
NA | TRBJ2-1 | TRBV11-1 | TRBD1 | TGTGCCAGCAGCCCAGGGGGCCGGTACAATGAGCAGTTCTTC | CASSPGGRYNEQFF
NA | TRBJ1-2 | TRBV19 | NA | TGTGCCAGTAGTATTGCCTCGGGGGCAGGGGCTAGTGGCTACACCTTC | CASSIASGAGASGYTF
many | TRBJ1-2 | TRBV2 | NA | TGTGCCCTAAGGATTAGGGGGGACTATGGCTACACCTTC | CALRIRGDYGYTF
few | TRBJ2-2 | TRBV19 | NA | TGTGCCAGTAGTACACAGGGGAGGTCCGGGGAGCTGTTTTTT | CASSTQGRSGELFF
many | TRBJ1-2 | TRBV2 | NA | TGTGCCAGCGATATCGACTCAGCCTACACCTTC | CASDIDSAYTF
many | TRBJ1-6 | TRBV7-2 | NA | TGTGCCAGCAGCTTAGCCCCGGGGCCGAATTCACCCCTCCACTTT | CASSLAPGPNSPLHF
NA | TRBJ2-7 | TRBV10-2 | NA | TGCGCCAACAGTGAAGGGAGTTACGAGCAGTACTTC | CANSEGSYEQYF
NA | TRBJ2-5 | TRBV14 | NA | TGTGCCAGCAGCCAATACAGCAGGGCTCTTTCTCCCGATGAGACCCAGTACTTC | CASSQYSRALSPDETQYF
NA | TRBJ2-7 | TRBV15 | TRBD1 | TGTGCCACCAGCAGAGAAAGGACAGGGGGCGAGCAGTACTTC | CATSRERTGGEQYF
few | TRBJ2-7 | TRBV7-2 | NA | TGTGCCAGCAGCTCTAGACTGGTAGTTGGCAACGAGCAGTACTTC | CASSSRLVVGNEQYF
NA | TRBJ2-2 | TRBV7-9 | NA | TGTGCCAGCTCACCCCCTCGGGGGAACACCGGGGAGCTGTTTTTT | CASSPPRGNTGELFF